The rows below give T cell receptor beta chains drawn from one sample of a study of cytomegalovirus exposure and HLA in healthy donors. Only in-frame clones appear in the TCRdb table, and some are missing; sequencing was by immunoSEQ multiplex PCR. Of under 150,000 clones in the sample, over 55% were seen once. Sequencing input: PBMCs. The source of these receptors is a man aged 35-49 years in good health and CMV-seronegative. Both conserved end residues are part of each CDR3. D genes are given only for firm matches. Clone size appears in some rows only: once, few, many, or a class for an expanded clone.

j_call	d_call	clone_size	v_call	cdr3_aa	cdr3_nt
TRBJ2-3	TRBD1	-	TRBV27	CASSFGTGGTDTQYF	TGTGCCAGCAGTTTCGGGACAGGGGGCACAGATACGCAGTATTTT
TRBJ2-3	TRBD1	once	TRBV2	CASPSLLQGSTDTQYF	TGTGCCAGTCCATCTCTACTACAGGGGAGCACAGATACGCAGTATTTT
TRBJ1-5	-	-	TRBV28	CASSSPRGWSNQPQHF	TGTGCCAGCAGCAGCCCCAGGGGATGGAGCAATCAGCCCCAGCATTTT
TRBJ2-7	TRBD1	-	TRBV9	CASSSRHGTDSYEQYF	TGTGCCAGCAGCTCCCGACACGGGACAGACTCCTACGAGCAGTACTTC
TRBJ1-5	TRBD1	few	TRBV7-2	CASSLMTGGAGRENQPQHF	TGTGCCAGCAGCTTAATGACAGGGGGCGCGGGACGGGAGAATCAGCCCCAGCATTTT
TRBJ1-1	-	-	TRBV7-8	CASSSAAGDEAFF	TGTGCCAGCAGCTCTGCAGCGGGGGATGAAGCTTTCTTT
TRBJ2-7	-	-	TRBV6-5	CASSRHSLTYEQYF	TGTGCCAGCAGCAGACACTCTCTGACCTACGAGCAGTACTTC
TRBJ2-3	TRBD2	once	TRBV9	CASSGGPRREVGTDTQYF	TGTGCCAGCAGCGGCGGCCCGCGGCGGGAGGTCGGTACAGATACGCAGTATTTT
TRBJ1-2	TRBD1	-	TRBV30	CAWSGTVNNGYTF	TGTGCCTGGAGCGGGACAGTCAATAATGGCTACACCTTC
TRBJ2-3	TRBD2	-	TRBV29-1	CSTSVSTDTQYF	TGCAGCACTAGCGTAAGCACAGATACGCAGTATTTT
TRBJ1-2	-	-	TRBV6-5	CASSYLGAYGYTF	TGTGCCAGCAGTTACTTGGGGGCCTATGGCTACACCTTC
TRBJ1-2	TRBD1	few	TRBV7-9	CASSLDGTEDGYTF	TGTGCCAGCAGCTTAGATGGGACAGAAGATGGCTACACCTTC
TRBJ2-3	TRBD2	-	TRBV5-4	CASSLDPAGGTDTQYF	TGTGCCAGCAGCTTGGACCCAGCGGGGGGCACAGATACGCAGTATTTT
TRBJ2-5	TRBD1	-	TRBV5-6	CASSTGTGGPQETQYF	TGTGCCAGCAGCACGGGGACAGGGGGCCCCCAAGAGACCCAGTACTTC
TRBJ2-1	-	-	TRBV15	CATSGRKQGRYYNEQFF	TGTGCCACCAGCGGGCGAAAACAGGGACGATACTACAATGAGCAGTTCTTC
TRBJ2-1	TRBD2	-	TRBV27	CASGPSGSSYNEQFF	TGTGCCAGCGGACCTAGCGGGAGCTCCTACAATGAGCAGTTCTTC
TRBJ1-1	TRBD1	-	TRBV18	CASSSKTGEVTEAFF	TGTGCCAGCTCATCTAAGACAGGGGAGGTCACTGAAGCTTTCTTT
TRBJ2-1	TRBD2	few	TRBV30	CAWSVLAEINEQFF	TGTGCCTGGAGTGTACTAGCGGAAATTAATGAGCAGTTCTTC
TRBJ2-3	-	-	TRBV7-3	CASSLTSAGGGLSTDTQYF	TGTGCCAGCAGCTTAACGTCGGCTGGCGGGGGCCTCAGCACAGATACGCAGTATTTT
TRBJ1-2	-	-	TRBV10-3	CATSPGVGGIQSYTF	TGTGCCACCAGCCCAGGAGTGGGGGGAATACAGAGCTACACCTTC
TRBJ1-2	-	-	TRBV28	CASSQPGYHYGYTF	TGTGCCAGCAGTCAACCAGGGTATCACTATGGCTACACCTTC
TRBJ1-2	TRBD1	-	TRBV6-1	CASSRQGPNYGYTF	TGTGCCAGCAGTAGACAGGGCCCTAACTATGGCTACACCTTC
TRBJ2-1	TRBD2	-	TRBV30	CAWTSRGSGEQFF	TGTGCCTGGACCTCTCGCGGGAGCGGTGAGCAGTTCTTC
TRBJ1-6	-	-	TRBV25-1	CASSPGESSYNSPLHF	TGTGCCAGCAGTCCCGGGGAAAGCTCCTATAATTCACCCCTCCACTTT
TRBJ1-1	TRBD1	-	TRBV19	CASIARGQGRTEAFF	TGTGCCAGTATAGCCCGGGGACAGGGGCGCACTGAAGCTTTCTTT
TRBJ2-3	TRBD2	once	TRBV29-1	CSVGRGGSTDTQYF	TGCAGCGTTGGGCGGGGGGGTAGCACAGATACGCAGTATTTT
TRBJ2-7	-	few	TRBV29-1	CSVDTGESLHEQYF	TGCAGCGTTGATACGGGGGAGTCTCTCCACGAGCAGTACTTC
TRBJ2-5	TRBD1	-	TRBV11-2	CASSLTGRGQETQYF	TGTGCCAGCAGTTTAACCGGCAGGGGGCAAGAGACCCAGTACTTC
TRBJ1-1	TRBD1	-	TRBV5-1	CASSLGGTGGDTEAFF	TGCGCCAGCAGCTTGGGAGGGACAGGGGGCGACACTGAAGCTTTCTTT
TRBJ1-5	TRBD1	once	TRBV28	CASSPQGGQPQHF	TGTGCCAGCAGTCCCCAGGGGGGTCAGCCCCAGCATTTT
TRBJ2-7	-	-	TRBV19	CASSMIWPPGPTYEQYF	TGTGCCAGTAGTATGATCTGGCCCCCAGGGCCCACCTACGAGCAGTACTTC
TRBJ2-7	-	-	TRBV7-2	CASSLGEVVQYF	TGTGCCAGCAGCTTAGGGGAGGTGGTGCAGTACTTC
TRBJ2-7	TRBD1	-	TRBV10-1	CARMGQALFYEQYF	TGCGCCAGGATGGGACAGGCTCTTTTCTACGAGCAGTACTTC